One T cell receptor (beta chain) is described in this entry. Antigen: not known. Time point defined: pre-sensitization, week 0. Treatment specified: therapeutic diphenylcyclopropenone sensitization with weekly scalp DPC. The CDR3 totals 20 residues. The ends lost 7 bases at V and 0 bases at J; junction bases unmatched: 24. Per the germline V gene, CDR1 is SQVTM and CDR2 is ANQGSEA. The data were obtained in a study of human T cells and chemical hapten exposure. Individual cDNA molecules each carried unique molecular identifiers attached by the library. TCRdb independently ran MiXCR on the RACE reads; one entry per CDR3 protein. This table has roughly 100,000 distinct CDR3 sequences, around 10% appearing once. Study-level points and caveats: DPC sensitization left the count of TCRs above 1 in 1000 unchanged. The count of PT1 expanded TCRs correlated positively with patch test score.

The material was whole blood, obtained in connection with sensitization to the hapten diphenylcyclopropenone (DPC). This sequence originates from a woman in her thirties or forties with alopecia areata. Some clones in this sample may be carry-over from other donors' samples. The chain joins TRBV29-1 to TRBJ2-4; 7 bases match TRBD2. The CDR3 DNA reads TGCAGCGCCATATTCCGGGACTATTTTCTAACCGGGGAAGCCAAAAACATTCAGTACTTC. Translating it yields CSAIFRDYFLTGEAKNIQYF.